The 2 T cell receptor beta chains presented below share a single source sample, sequenced in a study of cytomegalovirus exposure and HLA in healthy donors. Primers: 60 Vbeta forward and 13 Jbeta reverse. Profiling relied on immunoSEQ multiplex PCR, and the TCRdb table lists in-frame clones only, not all of them. In the table there are 63,000 or so clones, just under 80% of which are singletons. The sequencing sample was made of PBMCs. Source of these receptors: a woman aged 30 to 39 in good health and CMV-seronegative.

The V gene is TRBV5-1, the J gene TRBJ1-6; the D gene is possibly TRBD1 (6 bases). The length of the CDR3 is 15 residues. V was pared by 4 bases and J by 8 bases, with 16 bases between. Germline V gene data show CDR1 as SGHRS and CDR2 as YFSETQ. The CDR3 DNA is TGCGCCAGCAGCCCTGGGGACATAGAGTATTCACCCCTCCACTTT. It specifies CASSPGDIEYSPLHF. Full variable domain (rest looked up from reference TRBV5-1 and TRBJ1-6): KAGVTQTPRYLIKTRGQQVTLSCSPISGHRSVSWYQQTPGQGLQFLFEYFSETQRNKGNFPGRFSGRQFSNSRSEMNVSTLELGDSALYLCASSPGDIEYSPLHFGNGTRLTVT.

This clone appeared once. V and J are TRBV10-1 and TRBJ1-5; the D gene is possibly TRBD1 (6 bases). The CDR3 covers 14 residues. Germline V gene lookup returns CDR1 WNHNN and CDR2 SYGVQD (reference sequence). V shed 3 bases and J shed 6 bases, with 12 bases lying between them. The CDR3 DNA follows: TGCGCCAGCAGTGATATAACAGGGAGTCAGCCCCAGCATTTT. It encodes CASSDITGSQPQHF.